The 6 T cell receptor beta chains given below trace back to one sample, sequenced in a study of shared clonotypes between healthy human individuals (dated by TCRdb to 2018 to 2021). The library was built by means of the immunoSEQ multiplex PCR assay. The table comes from immuneACCESS by way of TCRdb, which keeps in-frame sequences with V and J called. Part of the clones is missing from these tables; in studies checked, under half for an unresolved V gene and the rest for unknown reasons. The sample profile shows 400,000 to 600,000 clones; 70% to 80% of them were found once. The biggest ten clones account for 13% of the sample. Sample: PBMCs. The receptors stem from a woman aged 35 to 49 in good health. Some clones in this sample may be carry-over from other donors' samples.

The V and J genes are TRBV10-3 and TRBJ2-1, with 10 bases that match TRBD2. V lost 7 bases, J lost 2 bases, and 2 bases stayed unmatched. The CDR3 is 14 amino acids. CDR1 and CDR2 from the germline V gene are ENHRY and SYGVKD. This chain's CDR3 is CAIKGLATYNEQFF. CDR3 sequence (DNA): TGTGCCATCAAGGGACTAGCGACCTACAATGAGCAGTTCTTC.

The CDR3 sequence: CSATQPYEQYF. In DNA form, the CDR3 reads TGCAGTGCTACCCAACCTTATGAGCAGTACTTC. The gene calls are TRBV20-1 and TRBJ2-7; D not certain. The germline gives CDR1 DFQATT, CDR2 SNEGSKA (reference sequence). Trimming took off 4 bases at V and 7 bases at J, with 11 bases between the two ends. The CDR3 spans 11 residues.

The chain recombines TRBV7-3 with TRBJ2-1; the D gene is possibly TRBD2 (7 bases). V lost 3 bases, J lost 6 bases, and 9 bases lay in between. This CDR3 is 13 amino acids long. CDR1 is SGHTA, CDR2 FQGTGA, per germline. Here the CDR3 DNA reads TGTGCCAGCAGCTTGGGAGGGGGCAATGAGCAGTTCTTC. Protein product: CASSLGGGNEQFF.

This clone was seen just once. The genes are TRBV6-1 and TRBJ1-2; 12 positions agree with TRBD1. This CDR3 is built from 16 residues. V lost 1 base and J lost 7; bases outside the gene matches: 7. Germline lookup yields CDR1 MNHNS and CDR2 SASEGT. The CDR3 loop reads CASSEGPGQGAGGYTF. The CDR3 DNA follows: TGTGCCAGCAGTGAAGGGCCGGGACAGGGGGCGGGTGGCTACACCTTC.

The V gene is TRBV30, the J gene TRBJ1-6; the match to TRBD1 covers 9 bases. The CDR3 sequence is 18 residues long. Looked up from germline, CDR1 is GTSNPN and CDR2 is SVGIG (reference sequence). After removal of 2 bases from V and 9 bases from J, the junction contained 17 bases not matched to a gene. CDR3 sequence (DNA): TGTGCCTGGAGTCGGTACGTCAATACCGGGACAGGGCCTTCACCCCTCCACTTT. Its protein product is CAWSRYVNTGTGPSPLHF.

This clone has a handful of counts. The rearrangement uses TRBV9 and TRBJ2-7; D possibly uses TRBD1 or TRBD2 (6 bases each). V lost 1 base and J 0 bases, leaving 14 bases between the germline ends. Looked up from germline, CDR1 is SGDLS and CDR2 is YYNGEE. The length of the CDR3 is 16 residues. The CDR3 loop reads CASSVSEGGGSYEQYF. CDR3 coding DNA: TGTGCCAGCAGCGTATCGGAAGGAGGGGGCTCCTACGAGCAGTACTTC.